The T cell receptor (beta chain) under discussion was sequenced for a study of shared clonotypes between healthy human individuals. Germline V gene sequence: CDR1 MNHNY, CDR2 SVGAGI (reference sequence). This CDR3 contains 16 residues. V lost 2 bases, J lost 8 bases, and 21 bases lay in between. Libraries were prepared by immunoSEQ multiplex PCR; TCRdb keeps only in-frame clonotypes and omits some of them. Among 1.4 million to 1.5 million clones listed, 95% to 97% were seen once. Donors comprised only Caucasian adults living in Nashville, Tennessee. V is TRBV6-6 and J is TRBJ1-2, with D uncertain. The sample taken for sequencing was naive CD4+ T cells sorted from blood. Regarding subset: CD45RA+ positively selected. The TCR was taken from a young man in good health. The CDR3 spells CASSYASGPPRGGYTF. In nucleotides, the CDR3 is TGTGCCAGCAGTTACGCTTCCGGGCCACCCAGAGGAGGCTACACCTTC.